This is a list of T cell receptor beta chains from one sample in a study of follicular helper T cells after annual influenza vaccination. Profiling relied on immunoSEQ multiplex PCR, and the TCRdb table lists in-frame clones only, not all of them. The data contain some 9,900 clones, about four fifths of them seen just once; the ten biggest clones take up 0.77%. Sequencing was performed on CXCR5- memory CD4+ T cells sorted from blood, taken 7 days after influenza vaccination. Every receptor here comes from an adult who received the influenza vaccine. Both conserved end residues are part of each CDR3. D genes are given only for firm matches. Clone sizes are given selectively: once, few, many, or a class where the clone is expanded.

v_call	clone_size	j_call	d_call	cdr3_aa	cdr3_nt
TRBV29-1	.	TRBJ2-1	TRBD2	CSAQAGGSNEQFF	TGCAGCGCCCAAGCGGGGGGCTCGAATGAGCAGTTCTTC
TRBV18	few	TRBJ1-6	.	CASSPGDRYNSPLHF	TGTGCCAGCTCACCGGGGGATAGATATAATTCACCCCTCCACTTT
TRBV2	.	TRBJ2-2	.	CASNLRKNTGELFF	TGTGCCAGCAATCTACGAAAAAACACCGGGGAGCTGTTTTTT
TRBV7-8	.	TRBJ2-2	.	CASSLVPEGTGELFF	TGTGCCAGCAGCTTAGTGCCGGAGGGCACCGGGGAGCTGTTTTTT
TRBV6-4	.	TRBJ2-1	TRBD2	CASSERLAGTGEQFF	TGTGCCAGCAGTGAGAGGCTAGCGGGGACGGGGGAGCAGTTCTTC
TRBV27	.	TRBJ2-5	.	CASRSKQGGIQETQYF	TGTGCCAGCAGGTCAAAACAGGGGGGGATTCAAGAGACCCAGTACTTC
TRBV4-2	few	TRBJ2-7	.	CASSQVSGTYTEQYF	TGTGCCAGCAGCCAAGTTAGCGGAACATATACCGAGCAGTACTTC
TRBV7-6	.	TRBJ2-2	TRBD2	CASSLAAGANTGELFF	TGTGCCAGCAGCTTAGCGGCGGGGGCGAACACCGGGGAGCTGTTTTTT
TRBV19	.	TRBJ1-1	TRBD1	CATRDRATRTEAFF	TGTGCCACCCGGGACAGGGCTACGCGGACTGAAGCTTTCTTT
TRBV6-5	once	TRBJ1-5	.	CASSSDSNQPQHF	TGTGCCAGCAGTTCCGATAGCAATCAGCCCCAGCATTTT
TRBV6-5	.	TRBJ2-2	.	CASISQGMEGAVF	TGTGCCAGCATTTCACAGGGGATGGAGGGAGCTGTTTTT
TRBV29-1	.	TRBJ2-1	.	CSTRDKAYNEQFF	TGCAGCACCCGGGACAAAGCCTACAATGAGCAGTTCTTC
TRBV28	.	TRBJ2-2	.	CASSLIGRYTGELFF	TGTGCCAGCAGTTTAATAGGGCGGTACACCGGGGAGCTGTTTTTT
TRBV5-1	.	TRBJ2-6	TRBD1	CASSLGGTGSSSGANVLTF	TGCGCCAGCAGCTTGGGGGGGACAGGGTCCTCATCTGGGGCCAACGTCCTGACTTTC
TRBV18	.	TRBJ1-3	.	CASSPQGSGNTIYF	TGTGCCAGCTCACCACAGGGTTCTGGAAACACCATATATTTT
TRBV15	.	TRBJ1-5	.	CATSRAQTAISNQPQHF	TGTGCCACCAGCAGAGCCCAGACCGCGATTAGCAATCAGCCCCAGCATTTT
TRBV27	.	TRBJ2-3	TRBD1	CASSARPGTGVTDTQYF	TGTGCCAGCAGTGCCCGACCCGGGACAGGGGTCACAGATACGCAGTATTTT
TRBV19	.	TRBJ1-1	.	CASTDGRGVNTEAFF	TGTGCCAGTACCGACGGACGGGGGGTGAACACTGAAGCTTTCTTT
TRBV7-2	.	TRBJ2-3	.	CASSLGGLGFTDTQYF	TGTGCCAGCAGCTTAGGGGGGCTAGGATTCACAGATACGCAGTATTTT
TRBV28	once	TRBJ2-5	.	CASSLYLPGANPETQYF	TGTGCCAGCAGTTTATATCTCCCAGGGGCGAATCCCGAGACCCAGTACTTC
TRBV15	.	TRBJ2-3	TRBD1	CATSSGDRGTDTQYF	TGTGCCACCAGCAGTGGGGACAGGGGGACAGATACGCAGTATTTT
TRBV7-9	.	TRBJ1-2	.	CASSLLSPRSGYTF	TGTGCCAGCAGCTTACTTTCGCCCCGAAGCGGCTACACCTTC
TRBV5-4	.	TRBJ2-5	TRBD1	CASSPDRDETQYF	TGTGCCAGCAGCCCCGACAGGGACGAGACCCAGTACTTC
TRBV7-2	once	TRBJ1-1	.	CASSLETGGGAEAFF	TGTGCCAGCAGCTTAGAGACAGGCGGGGGAGCTGAAGCTTTCTTT
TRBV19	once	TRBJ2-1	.	CASSTLGTPPYNEQFF	TGTGCCAGTAGTACCCTGGGGACTCCACCATACAATGAGCAGTTCTTC
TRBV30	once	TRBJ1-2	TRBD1	CAWSLSLTGVSNYGYTF	TGTGCCTGGAGTCTATCCCTGACAGGGGTTTCTAACTATGGCTACACCTTC
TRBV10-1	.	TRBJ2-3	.	CASSESGHLNPTDTQYF	TGCGCCAGCAGTGAGTCCGGACACCTAAATCCCACAGATACGCAGTATTTT
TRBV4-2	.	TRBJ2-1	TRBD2	CASSQILAGGLGEQFF	TGTGCCAGCAGCCAAATACTAGCGGGGGGGCTGGGTGAGCAGTTCTTC
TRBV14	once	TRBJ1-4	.	CASSQDPGFQEKLFF	TGTGCCAGCAGCCAAGACCCAGGATTTCAGGAAAAACTGTTTTTT
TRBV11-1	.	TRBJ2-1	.	CASSLPGTHNEQFF	TGTGCCAGCAGCTTACCCGGGACGCACAATGAGCAGTTCTTC
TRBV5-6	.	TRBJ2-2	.	CASSLVGGPGELFF	TGTGCCAGCAGCTTGGTCGGGGGGCCCGGGGAGCTGTTTTTT
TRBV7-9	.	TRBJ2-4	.	CASSLELTGAKNIQYF	TGTGCCAGCAGCTTAGAACTTACCGGGGCCAAAAACATTCAGTACTTC
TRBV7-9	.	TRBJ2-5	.	CASSRTGVLETQYF	TGTGCCAGCAGCCGAACGGGGGTCCTCGAGACCCAGTACTTC
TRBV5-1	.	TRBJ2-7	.	CASSLLLESYEQYF	TGCGCCAGCAGCTTACTCCTAGAATCCTACGAGCAGTACTTC
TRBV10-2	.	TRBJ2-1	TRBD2	CASRIAGGPPIYNEQFF	TGCGCCAGCAGGATTGCGGGAGGGCCCCCGATTTACAATGAGCAGTTCTTC
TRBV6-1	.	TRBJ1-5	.	CASSDRRISNQPQHF	TGTGCCAGCAGTGACCGCAGGATTAGCAATCAGCCCCAGCATTTT
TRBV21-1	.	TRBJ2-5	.	CASSKGGEARGGETQYF	TGTGCCAGCAGCAAAGGGGGCGAGGCCCGGGGGGGAGAGACCCAGTACTTC
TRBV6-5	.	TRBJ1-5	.	CASSTHHSNQPQHF	TGTGCCAGCAGTACCCACCATAGCAATCAGCCCCAGCATTTT
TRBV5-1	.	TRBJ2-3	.	CASSLNPGTEKSTDTQYF	TGCGCCAGCAGCCTAAACCCGGGGACGGAGAAAAGCACAGATACGCAGTATTTT
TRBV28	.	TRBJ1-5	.	CASSPRGAATGLLNQPQHF	TGTGCCAGCAGTCCTCGGGGGGCGGCGACAGGACTACTCAATCAGCCCCAGCATTTT
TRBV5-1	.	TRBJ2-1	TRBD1	CASSLRGQGAGDEQFF	TGCGCCAGCAGCTTGAGGGGACAGGGGGCTGGGGATGAGCAGTTCTTC
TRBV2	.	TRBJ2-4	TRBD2	CASSGLAAAKNIQYF	TGTGCCAGCAGCGGACTAGCGGCTGCCAAAAACATTCAGTACTTC
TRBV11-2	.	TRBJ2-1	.	CASSLEEGDEQFF	TGTGCCAGCAGCTTGGAAGAGGGAGATGAGCAGTTCTTC
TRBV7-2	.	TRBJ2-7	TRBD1	CASSFWGQGYYEQYF	TGTGCCAGCAGCTTCTGGGGACAGGGATACTACGAGCAGTACTTC
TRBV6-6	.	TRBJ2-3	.	CASSAGPADTQYF	TGTGCCAGCAGCGCCGGACCGGCAGATACGCAGTATTTT
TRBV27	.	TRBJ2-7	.	CASSLRRGASREQYF	TGTGCCAGCAGTCTCCGAAGGGGGGCATCGAGAGAGCAGTACTTC
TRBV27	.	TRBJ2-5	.	CASNGPGETQYF	TGTGCCAGCAATGGTCCGGGCGAGACCCAGTACTTC
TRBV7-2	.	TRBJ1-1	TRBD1	CASSLDVGGADAFF	TGTGCCAGCAGCTTAGACGTAGGGGGCGCGGATGCTTTCTTT
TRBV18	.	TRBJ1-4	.	CASSPPQGEKLFF	TGTGCCAGCTCACCACCACAGGGTGAAAAACTGTTTTTT
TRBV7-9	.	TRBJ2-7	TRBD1	CASSSGQGEGEQYF	TGTGCCAGCAGCTCAGGACAGGGGGAAGGGGAGCAGTACTTC
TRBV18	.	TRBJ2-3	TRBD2	CASSHPRLAGFTDTQYF	TGTGCCAGCTCCCACCCCAGACTAGCGGGGTTCACAGATACGCAGTATTTT
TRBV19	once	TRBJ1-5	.	CASNPSGFGGVGGNQPQHF	TGTGCCAGTAATCCCTCCGGATTCGGGGGGGTCGGTGGAAATCAGCCCCAGCATTTT
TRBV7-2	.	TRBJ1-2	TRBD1	CASSERGYRGDSGYTF	TGTGCCAGCAGCGAAAGAGGGTACAGGGGCGACTCTGGCTACACCTTC
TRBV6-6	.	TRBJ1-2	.	CASSLAGSAVGYTF	TGTGCCAGCAGTTTAGCAGGGTCCGCAGTGGGCTACACCTTC
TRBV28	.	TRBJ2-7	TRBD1	CASSFRDRSLRGQYF	TGTGCCAGCAGTTTTCGGGACAGGTCCCTCCGGGGGCAGTACTTC